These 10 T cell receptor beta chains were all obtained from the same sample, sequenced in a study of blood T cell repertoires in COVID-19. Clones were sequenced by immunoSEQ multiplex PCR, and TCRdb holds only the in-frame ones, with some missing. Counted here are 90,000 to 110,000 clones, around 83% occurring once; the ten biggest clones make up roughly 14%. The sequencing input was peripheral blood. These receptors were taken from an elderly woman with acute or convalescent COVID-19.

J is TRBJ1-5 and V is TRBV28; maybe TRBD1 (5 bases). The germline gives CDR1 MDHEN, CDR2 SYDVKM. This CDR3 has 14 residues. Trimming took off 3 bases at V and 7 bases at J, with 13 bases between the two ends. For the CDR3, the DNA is TGTGCCAGCAGTTTGGGGCAAGACAGACAGCCCCAGCATTTT. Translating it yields CASSLGQDRQPQHF. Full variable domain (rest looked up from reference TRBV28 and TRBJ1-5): DVKVTQSSRYLVKRTGEKVFLECVQDMDHENMFWYRQDPGLGLRLIYFSYDVKMKEKGDIPEGYSVSREKKERFSLILESASTNQTSMYLCASSLGQDRQPQHFGDGTRLSIL.

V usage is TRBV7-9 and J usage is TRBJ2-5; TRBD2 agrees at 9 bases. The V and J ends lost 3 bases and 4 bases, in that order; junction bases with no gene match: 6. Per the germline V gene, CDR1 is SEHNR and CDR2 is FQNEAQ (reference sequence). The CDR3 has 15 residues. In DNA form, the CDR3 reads TGTGCCAGCAGCTTGCCTAGCGGGAATACAGAGACCCAGTACTTC. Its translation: CASSLPSGNTETQYF.

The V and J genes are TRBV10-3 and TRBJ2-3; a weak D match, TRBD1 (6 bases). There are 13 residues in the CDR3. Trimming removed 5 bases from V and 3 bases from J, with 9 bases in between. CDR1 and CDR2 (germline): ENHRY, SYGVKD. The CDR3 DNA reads TGTGCCATCAGTCTACAGGGAACAGATACGCAGTATTTT. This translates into CAISLQGTDTQYF.

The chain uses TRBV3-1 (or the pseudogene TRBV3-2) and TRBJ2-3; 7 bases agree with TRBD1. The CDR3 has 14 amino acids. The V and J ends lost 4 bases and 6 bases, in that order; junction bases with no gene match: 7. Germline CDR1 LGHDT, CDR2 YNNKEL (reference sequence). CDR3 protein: CASSRSSTGDTQYF. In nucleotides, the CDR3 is TGTGCCAGCAGCCGCTCCTCGACAGGGGATACGCAGTATTTT.

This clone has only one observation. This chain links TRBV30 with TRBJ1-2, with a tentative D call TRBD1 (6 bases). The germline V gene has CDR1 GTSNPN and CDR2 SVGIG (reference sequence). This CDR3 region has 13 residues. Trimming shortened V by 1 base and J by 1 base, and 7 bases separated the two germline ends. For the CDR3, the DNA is TGTGCCTGGAGTGGGACAGATAACTATGGCTACACCTTC. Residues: CAWSGTDNYGYTF.

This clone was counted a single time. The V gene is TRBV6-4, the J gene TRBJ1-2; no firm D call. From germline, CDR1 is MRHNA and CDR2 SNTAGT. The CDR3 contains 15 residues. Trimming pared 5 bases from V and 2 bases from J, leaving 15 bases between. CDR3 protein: CASSQSSRGNYGYTF. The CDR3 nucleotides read TGTGCCAGCAGTCAATCCTCACGAGGGAACTATGGCTACACCTTC.

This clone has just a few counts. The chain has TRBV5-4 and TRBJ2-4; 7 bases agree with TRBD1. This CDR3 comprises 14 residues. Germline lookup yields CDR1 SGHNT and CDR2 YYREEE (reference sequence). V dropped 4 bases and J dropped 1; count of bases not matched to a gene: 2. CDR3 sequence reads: CASSEQGAKNIQYF. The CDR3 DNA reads TGTGCCAGCAGCGAACAGGGGGCCAAAAACATTCAGTACTTC. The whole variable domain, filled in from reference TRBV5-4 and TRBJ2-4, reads ETGVTQSPTHLIKTRGQQVTLRCSSQSGHNTVSWYQQALGQGPQFIFQYYREEENGRGNFPPRFSGLQFPNYSSELNVNALELDDSALYLCASSEQGAKNIQYFGAGTRLSVL.

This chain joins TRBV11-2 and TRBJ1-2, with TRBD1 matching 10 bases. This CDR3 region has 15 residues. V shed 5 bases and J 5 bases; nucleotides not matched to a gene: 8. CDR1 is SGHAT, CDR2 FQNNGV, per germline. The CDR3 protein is CASSLLWTGGYGYTF. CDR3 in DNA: TGTGCCAGCAGCCTCCTCTGGACAGGGGGGTATGGCTACACCTTC. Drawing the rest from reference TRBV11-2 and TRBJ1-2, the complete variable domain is EAGVAQSPRYKIIEKRQSVAFWCNPISGHATLYWYQQILGQGPKLLIQFQNNGVVDDSQLPKDRFSAERLKGVDSTLKIQPAKLEDSAVYLCASSLLWTGGYGYTFGSGTRLTVV.

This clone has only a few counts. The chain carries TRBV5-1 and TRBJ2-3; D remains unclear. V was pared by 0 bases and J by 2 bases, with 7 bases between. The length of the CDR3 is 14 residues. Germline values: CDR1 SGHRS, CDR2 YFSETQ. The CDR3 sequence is CASSLAYVTDTQYF. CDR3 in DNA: TGCGCCAGCAGCTTGGCCTACGTCACAGATACGCAGTATTTT.

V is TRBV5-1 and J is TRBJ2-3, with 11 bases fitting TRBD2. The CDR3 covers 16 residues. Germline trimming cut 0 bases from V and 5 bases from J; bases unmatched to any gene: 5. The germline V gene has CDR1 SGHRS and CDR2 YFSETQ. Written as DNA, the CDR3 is TGCGCCAGCAGCTTGGTAGCGGGAGGGCAGGGAGATACGCAGTATTTT. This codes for CASSLVAGGQGDTQYF.